One sample yielded the 10 T cell receptor beta chains listed below, sequenced in a study of blood T cells in healthy people across ages. Primed by a sample-barcoded 5' primer and a J-beta primer mix, a second PCR proceeded for about 6 to 11 cycles. TCRdb ran MiXCR on the 5' RACE reads and lists one entry per CDR3 protein. The profile covers some 930,000 distinct CDR3 sequences, with roughly 28% appearing a single time and roughly a tenth taken by the ten largest. These same records also appear under a second study, on T cells of mothers and their children.

The sequencing input was blood. The receptors were sampled from a woman in her thirties or forties in good health.

This clonotype has just a few counts. The V call is TRBV10-3, the J call TRBJ2-5; 7 bases are shared with TRBD1. CDR1 ENHRY and CDR2 SYGVKD come from the germline V gene. Trimming removed 4 bases from V and 4 bases from J; junction bases left unmatched: 3. This CDR3 spans 13 amino acids. In nucleotides, the CDR3 is TGTGCCATCAGTGGATGGGACAGAGAGACCCAGTACTTC. Translated: CAISGWDRETQYF.

This clonotype has more than one count but fewer than ten. The chain has TRBV5-6 and TRBJ2-3, with D unclear. Trimming took off 5 bases at V and 2 bases at J, with 15 bases between the two ends. In germline, CDR1 is SGHDT, CDR2 YYEEEE. This CDR3 comprises 15 residues. The CDR3 region is CASRLEDRPTDTQYF. CDR3 DNA sequence: TGTGCCAGCAGGCTCGAGGATAGGCCCACAGATACGCAGTATTTT.

This clonotype has a count of ten or more. This sequence joins TRBV6-6 and TRBJ2-7; 8 bases fit TRBD1. V gave up 8 bases and J gave up 1 base; unmatched junction bases: 4. The CDR3 is 13 amino acids. The V gene's germline CDR1 is MNHNY and CDR2 SVGAGI (reference sequence). Here the CDR3 reads CASGQGVSYEQYF. CDR3 in DNA: TGTGCCAGCGGACAGGGAGTTTCCTACGAGCAGTACTTC.

This clonotype was observed a few times. The chain recombines TRBV11-3 with TRBJ2-1; D is uncertain. V shed 0 bases and J shed 10 bases, with 10 bases lying between them. Germline CDR1 reads SGHNT; CDR2 reads YENEEA. The CDR3 sequence is 13 residues long. The CDR3 sequence is CASSLEVLGEQFF. CDR3 nucleotide sequence: TGTGCCAGCAGCTTAGAGGTCCTGGGCGAGCAGTTCTTC.

This clonotype was seen at least ten times. The V gene is TRBV12-3 or TRBV12-4, the J gene TRBJ1-5; TRBD1 aligns across 7 bases. The CDR3 contains 14 residues. The V and J ends lost 3 bases and 3 bases, in that order; junction bases with no gene match: 2. Here the CDR3 DNA reads TGTGCCAGCAGTTTGACAGGGATCAATCAGCCCCAGCATTTT. It codes for CASSLTGINQPQHF.

This clonotype was recorded a few times. The chain's CDR3 is CASSAWGADNEQFF. CDR3 nucleotides: TGTGCCAGCAGCGCCTGGGGGGCTGACAATGAGCAGTTCTTC. The rearrangement links TRBV7-8 to TRBJ2-1; D is tentatively TRBD1 or TRBD2 (6 bases each). CDR1 SGHVS and CDR2 FQNEAQ come from the germline V gene. The CDR3 runs 14 residues. The V and J ends lost 5 bases and 5 bases respectively, with 13 bases between them.

The chain couples TRBV14 to TRBJ2-7; unclear D gene. Germline CDR1 is SGHDN and CDR2 is FVKESK. Trimming pared 5 bases from V and 0 bases from J, leaving 14 bases between. The CDR3 totals 15 residues. The DNA of the CDR3 is TGTGCCAGCAGCAACCAGCCCCCTAGCTCCTACGAGCAGTACTTC. Amino acids: CASSNQPPSSYEQYF.

This clonotype occurred a few times. The V call is TRBV2, the J call TRBJ1-4, with D hard to call. This CDR3 contains 11 residues. Germline CDR1 and CDR2: SNHLY and FYNNEI. V lost 6 bases and J 9 bases, leaving 8 bases between the germline ends. CDR3 bases: TGTGCCAGCAGCTCGCTCCAAAAACTGTTTTTT. Protein: CASSSLQKLFF.

This clonotype was counted at least ten times. The rearrangement uses TRBV28 and TRBJ1-1; 8 positions agree with TRBD1. This CDR3 comprises 15 residues. Germline V CDR1 and CDR2: MDHEN, SYDVKM. The V segment lost 5 bases and the J segment 8 bases; nucleotides outside the gene matches: 13. DNA of the CDR3: TGTGCCAGCAGTCCCCGGGGGACAGGCGGACGAGAAGCTTTCTTT. This encodes CASSPRGTGGREAFF.

This CDR3 is CASSFGADRVVETQYF. The DNA of the CDR3 is TGCGCCAGCAGCTTCGGAGCGGACAGGGTGGTAGAGACCCAGTACTTC. The V and J genes are TRBV5-1 and TRBJ2-5, with TRBD1 matching 8 bases. J gave up 4 bases and V 2 bases, and 10 bases lay outside the gene matches. This CDR3 is built from 16 residues. Germline V CDR1 and CDR2: SGHRS, YFSETQ. Full variable domain (outside the CDR3, taken from reference TRBV5-1 and TRBJ2-5): KAGVTQTPRYLIKTRGQQVTLSCSPISGHRSVSWYQQTPGQGLQFLFEYFSETQRNKGNFPGRFSGRQFSNSRSEMNVSTLELGDSALYLCASSFGADRVVETQYFGPGTRLLVL.